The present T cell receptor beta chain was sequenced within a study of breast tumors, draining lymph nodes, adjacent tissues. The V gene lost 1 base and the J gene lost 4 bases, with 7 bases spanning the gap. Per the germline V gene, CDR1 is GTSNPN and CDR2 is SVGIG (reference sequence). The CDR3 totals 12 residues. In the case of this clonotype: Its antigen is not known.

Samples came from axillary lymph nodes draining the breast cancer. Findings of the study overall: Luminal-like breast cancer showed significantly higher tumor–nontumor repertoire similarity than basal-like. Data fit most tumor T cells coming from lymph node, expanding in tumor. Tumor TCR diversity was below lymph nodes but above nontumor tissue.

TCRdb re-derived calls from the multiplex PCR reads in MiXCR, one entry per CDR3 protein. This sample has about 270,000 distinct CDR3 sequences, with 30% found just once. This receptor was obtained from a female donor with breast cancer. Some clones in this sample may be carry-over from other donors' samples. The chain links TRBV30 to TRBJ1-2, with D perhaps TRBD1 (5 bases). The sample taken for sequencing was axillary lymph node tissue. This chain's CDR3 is CAWSDGGYGYTF. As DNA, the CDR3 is TGTGCCTGGAGTGACGGGGGCTATGGCTACACCTTC.